Below, 8 T cell receptor beta chains from the same sample are listed, as sequenced in a study of blood T cell repertoires in COVID-19. The assay was immunoSEQ multiplex PCR, and TCRdb's table has in-frame clones only and misses some. The sample lists roughly 130,000 clones, approximately 80% occurring once. Sequencing was performed on peripheral blood. The receptors come from a woman in her seventies with acute or convalescent COVID-19.

The chain is built from TRBV7-8 and TRBJ2-1, with TRBD2 as a possible D gene (5 bases). The V end was cut by 5 bases, the J end by 4 bases, with 21 bases between. The CDR3 runs to 17 residues. Germline values: CDR1 SGHVS, CDR2 FQNEAQ. CDR3 sequence: CASSPARAGWGYNEQFF. The DNA of the CDR3 is TGTGCCAGCAGCCCCGCGAGGGCCGGATGGGGATACAATGAGCAGTTCTTC.

This chain uses TRBV29-1 with TRBJ2-7, with 7 bases matching TRBD1. The germline V gene has CDR1 SQVTM and CDR2 ANQGSEA. CDR3 size: 11 residues. Trimming cost V 7 bases and J 6 bases; bases outside gene matches: 6. Here the CDR3 reads CSGQGGGEQYF. CDR3 DNA sequence: TGCAGCGGACAGGGTGGAGGCGAGCAGTACTTC.

The rearrangement links TRBV5-5 to TRBJ1-6; no firm D call. The CDR3 spans 14 residues. V shed 0 bases and J shed 10 bases, with 11 bases lying between them. The V gene's germline CDR1 is SGHKS and CDR2 YYEKEE (reference sequence). The chain's CDR3 is CASSLVETRSPLHF. The CDR3 DNA sequence: TGTGCCAGCAGCTTGGTGGAAACGCGGTCACCCCTCCACTTT.

This chain joins TRBV6-5 and TRBJ1-1; D might be TRBD1 (6 bases). The V gene's germline CDR1 is MNHEY and CDR2 SVGAGI. CDR3 length equals 15 residues. V lost 8 bases, J lost 5 bases, and 21 bases lay in between. The CDR3 sequence: CASPAATTGGTEAFF. CDR3 nucleotides: TGTGCCAGCCCCGCTGCTACGACAGGCGGGACTGAAGCTTTCTTT.

The chain links TRBV11-3 to TRBJ2-3, with 11 nucleotides matching TRBD1. V lost 2 bases and J lost 9; bases outside the gene matches: 4. The CDR3 loop spans 14 amino acids. Germline assignment: CDR1 SGHNT and CDR2 YENEEA. The CDR3: CASSLWTGGGTQYF. The CDR3 DNA reads as TGTGCCAGCAGCTTATGGACAGGGGGCGGCACGCAGTATTTT.

The chain has TRBV29-1 and TRBJ2-1; the match to TRBD1 covers 10 bases. The V gene's germline CDR1 is SQVTM and CDR2 ANQGSEA. The CDR3 runs to 14 residues. After removal of 6 bases from V and 4 bases from J, the junction contained 6 bases not matched to a gene. The CDR3 loop is CSVGDRGIYNEQFF. The DNA for the CDR3 is TGCAGCGTGGGGGACAGGGGCATTTACAATGAGCAGTTCTTC.

V gene TRBV15 combines with J gene TRBJ1-4, with D possibly matching TRBD1 (5 bases). Germline CDR1 is LNHNV and CDR2 is YYDKDF (reference sequence). Trimming pared 4 bases from V and 4 bases from J, leaving 13 bases between. There are 15 residues in the CDR3. The CDR3 coding sequence is TGTGCCACCAGCATTGAGCGGGGCCATAATGAAAAACTGTTTTTT. Encoded protein: CATSIERGHNEKLFF. Supplemented by reference TRBV15 and TRBJ1-4, the full variable domain reads DAMVIQNPRYQVTQFGKPVTLSCSQTLNHNVMYWYQQKSSQAPKLLFHYYDKDFNNEADTPDNFQSRRPNTSFCFLDIRSPGLGDTAMYLCATSIERGHNEKLFFGSGTQLSVL.

The V gene is TRBV5-1, the J gene TRBJ1-2; TRBD1 aligns across 7 bases. There are 15 residues in the CDR3. Germline CDR1 is SGHRS and CDR2 is YFSETQ. Trimming cost V 4 bases and J 2 bases; bases outside gene matches: 8. DNA of the CDR3: TGCGCCAGCAGCCCGGGACAGAGCACCAACTATGGCTACACCTTC. Its translation: CASSPGQSTNYGYTF.